These 24 T cell receptor beta chains came from one sample sequenced in a study of cytomegalovirus exposure and HLA in healthy donors. PCR employed 60 Vbeta and 13 Jbeta primers. Repertoires were generated with immunoSEQ multiplex PCR, while TCRdb's copy carries only in-frame clones and drops some. Counted here are approximately 98,000 clones, 75% to 85% occurring once; the ten biggest clones make up roughly 9.7%. Sequencing was performed on PBMCs. The origin of the receptors is a man in his late teens or twenties in good health and CMV-seropositive.

The chain couples TRBV10-2 to TRBJ2-4, with 12 positions matching TRBD1. Germline CDR1 is WSHSY and CDR2 is SAAADI. The ends lost 6 bases at V and 0 bases at J; junction bases unmatched: 3. The CDR3 is 16 amino acids. CDR3 DNA: TGCGCCAGCAGGGGACAGGGGGCCGTAGCCAAAAACATTCAGTACTTC. It is translated as CASRGQGAVAKNIQYF.

The chain links TRBV30 to TRBJ1-4; D ambiguous. V was cut by 1 base and J by 8 bases, with 11 bases left in between. The germline gives CDR1 GTSNPN, CDR2 SVGIG (reference sequence). The length of the CDR3 is 13 residues. The CDR3 here is CAWSGGPIEKLFF. CDR3 in DNA: TGTGCCTGGAGTGGAGGGCCCATCGAAAAACTGTTTTTT. The variable domain in full, completed from reference TRBV30 and TRBJ1-4, reads SQTIHQWPATLVQPVGSPLSLECTVEGTSNPNLYWYRQAAGRGLQLLFYSVGIGQISSEVPQNLSASRPQDRQFILSSKKLLLSDSGFYLCAWSGGPIEKLFFGSGTQLSVL.

The CDR3 region has the DNA TGCGCCAGCAGCCCAACGGTGGATCAGCCCCAGCATTTT. Its translation is CASSPTVDQPQHF. The chain combines TRBV4-1 with TRBJ1-5; D gene uncertain. The CDR3 spans 13 residues. Germline CDR1 is MGHRA and CDR2 is YSYEKL. Deletions cut 4 bases from V and 5 bases from J, with 9 bases between.

This clone was recorded many times. The rearrangement links TRBV19 to TRBJ2-7, with TRBD2 as a possible D gene (6 bases). This CDR3 spans 14 amino acids. Germline V CDR1 and CDR2: LNHDA, SQIVND (reference sequence). With 6 bases removed from V and 1 base from J, the gap between germline ends came to 13 bases. This CDR3 is CASSLTGRSYEQYF. The CDR3 bases are TGTGCCAGTAGCCTGACCGGGAGATCCTACGAGCAGTACTTC.

Only a few counts were recorded for this clone. The rearrangement links TRBV9 to TRBJ2-3; 7 nucleotides align to TRBD2. CDR1 SGDLS and CDR2 YYNGEE come from the germline V gene. The CDR3 has 16 amino acids. V lost 6 bases, J lost 2 bases, and 12 bases stayed unmatched. Written as DNA, the CDR3 is TGTGCCAGCACCCAAGGGGCGGGGGAGGACACAGATACGCAGTATTTT. Its protein product is CASTQGAGEDTDTQYF.

This chain uses TRBV11-2 with TRBJ2-3, with 14 bases that match TRBD2. CDR1 is SGHAT, CDR2 FQNNGV, per germline. With 1 base clipped from V and 5 bases from J, the junction kept 5 bases outside the gene matches. The CDR3 loop spans 17 amino acids. CDR3 DNA sequence: TGTGCCAGCAGCTTAGGTCGAGGGACTAGCGGGGGAGATACGCAGTATTTT. It codes for CASSLGRGTSGGDTQYF.

J is TRBJ2-5 and V is TRBV5-1, with a weak D call TRBD1 (5 bases). Deletions cut 3 bases from V and 2 bases from J, with 8 bases between. The germline gives CDR1 SGHRS, CDR2 YFSETQ. The CDR3 covers 13 residues. DNA of the CDR3: TGCGCCAGCAGCTCAACAGGACAAGAGACCCAGTACTTC. It codes for CASSSTGQETQYF.

Only a few counts were recorded for this clone. This chain uses TRBV5-1 with TRBJ2-7; the D gene is possibly TRBD1 (7 bases). The CDR3 is 14 residues long. Germline CDR1 is SGHRS and CDR2 is YFSETQ. Trimming stripped 6 bases from V and 6 bases from J, with 19 bases between. CDR3 nucleotides: TGCGCCAGCACCCACGGCCGGAGGGGGCTCGAGCAGTACTTC. It encodes CASTHGRRGLEQYF.

The rearrangement joins TRBV27 to TRBJ2-4; D call uncertain. The germline V gene encodes CDR1 MNHEY and CDR2 SMNVEV (reference sequence). The CDR3 is 14 amino acids. The germline V and J ends were trimmed by 4 bases and 1 base, with 8 bases remaining between them. CDR3 sequence (DNA): TGTGCCAGCAGTTCCAGGATGGCCAAAAACATTCAGTACTTC. Encoded protein: CASSSRMAKNIQYF.

This clone was seen only once. This sequence joins TRBV5-6 and TRBJ1-4, with 7 positions matching TRBD1. Germline values: CDR1 SGHDT, CDR2 YYEEEE. The V gene end was trimmed by 0 bases and the J gene end by 0 bases; junction bases not matched to a gene: 5. The CDR3 contains 17 residues. The CDR3 region has the DNA TGTGCCAGCAGCTTGGGCAGGGGGTTGGCAACTAATGAAAAACTGTTTTTT. It is translated as CASSLGRGLATNEKLFF.

The chain couples TRBV5-4 to TRBJ2-7, with 10 bases aligning to TRBD1. The CDR3 length is 14 residues. The germline gives CDR1 SGHNT, CDR2 YYREEE (reference sequence). The V gene end was trimmed by 0 bases and the J gene end by 5 bases; junction bases not matched to a gene: 2. The CDR3 DNA sequence: TGTGCCAGCAGCTTGGGACAGGGGGCTCACGAGCAGTACTTC. Translation gives CASSLGQGAHEQYF.

The gene calls are TRBV6-5 and TRBJ2-7; a weak D match, TRBD1 (6 bases). Germline CDR1 reads MNHEY; CDR2 reads SVGAGI. The V and J ends lost 6 bases and 3 bases respectively, with 12 bases between them. The CDR3 runs 13 residues. The CDR3 DNA follows: TGTGCCAGCAGGGACATAGGGGGCTACGAGCAGTACTTC. Its protein product is CASRDIGGYEQYF.

The chain is built from TRBV5-5 and TRBJ2-2; 7 bases agree with TRBD1. J gave up 3 bases and V 4 bases, and 6 bases lay outside the gene matches. CDR1 and CDR2 (germline): SGHKS, YYEKEE (reference sequence). The CDR3 runs to 15 residues. In DNA, the CDR3 is TGTGCCAGCAGCCTGACAGGGAGAGACACCGGGGAGCTGTTTTTT. Amino acids: CASSLTGRDTGELFF.

This clone was found a few times. Distinct nucleotide sequences in the sample also encode this CDR3. The chain employs TRBV11-2 and TRBJ2-3; 8 nucleotides agree with TRBD1. CDR1 and CDR2 (germline): SGHAT, FQNNGV. The CDR3 has 15 amino acids. V lost 1 base, J lost 6 bases, and 6 bases stayed unmatched. In DNA, the CDR3 is TGTGCCAGCAGCTTAGCCGGACAGGGCTGGGATACGCAGTATTTT. Amino acid sequence: CASSLAGQGWDTQYF.

This clone was detected a few times. This sequence joins TRBV6-6 and TRBJ2-6, with a tentative D call TRBD1 (6 bases). Germline V gene sequence: CDR1 MNHNY, CDR2 SVGAGI (reference sequence). The CDR3 runs 15 residues. V lost 4 bases, J lost 2 bases, and 9 bases lay in between. CDR3 in amino acids: CASSFQGTGANVLTF. The CDR3, as DNA: TGTGCCAGCAGTTTCCAGGGGACTGGGGCCAACGTCCTGACTTTC.

This chain uses TRBV5-5 with TRBJ1-2, with 7 bases fitting TRBD1. Germline CDR1 reads SGHKS; CDR2 reads YYEKEE (reference sequence). The trim removed 4 bases at V and 1 base at J, leaving 10 bases unmatched. The CDR3 length is 16 residues. The CDR3 loop is CASSPAEDRINYGYTF. The CDR3 DNA reads as TGTGCCAGCAGCCCTGCAGAGGACAGGATTAACTATGGCTACACCTTC.

CDR3 DNA sequence: TGTGCCAGCAGTCCGACAGTGGATAATGAAAAACTGTTTTTT. This translates into CASSPTVDNEKLFF. The rearrangement links TRBV27 to TRBJ1-4; D might be TRBD1 (5 bases). This CDR3 spans 14 amino acids. The germline gives CDR1 MNHEY, CDR2 SMNVEV (reference sequence). V was clipped by 5 bases and J by 4 bases, with 11 bases between them.

The V call is TRBV28, the J call TRBJ1-2; no reliable D call. Germline V lookup: CDR1 MDHEN, CDR2 SYDVKM. The CDR3 sequence is 13 residues long. Trimming left V 5 bases short and J 4 bases short, with 11 bases between. The CDR3: CASSGWAGYGYTF. The CDR3 nucleotides are TGTGCCAGCAGTGGCTGGGCGGGCTATGGCTACACCTTC.

The chain has TRBV30 and TRBJ2-7; D unclear. The V end lost 0 bases, the J end lost 5 bases, and 23 bases lay between the germline ends. CDR3 size: 17 residues. From germline, CDR1 is GTSNPN and CDR2 SVGIG (reference sequence). CDR3 DNA: TGTGCCTGGAGTGTAAGTAGGATGAGGCGGAGACGTCACGAGCAGTACTTC. Protein sequence: CAWSVSRMRRRRHEQYF.

This sequence joins TRBV29-1 and TRBJ2-3; perhaps TRBD1 as D (7 bases). V was shortened by 0 bases and J by 7 bases, with 20 bases between the two germline ends. This CDR3 has 16 amino acids. Germline V gene lookup returns CDR1 SQVTM and CDR2 ANQGSEA. The CDR3 DNA follows: TGCAGCGTTGAAGATCTCGGCCAGGGGGGATTCCATACGCAGTATTTT. Its translation is CSVEDLGQGGFHTQYF.

This clone was seen just once. V gene TRBV7-9 combines with J gene TRBJ2-7; 7 bases line up with TRBD1. The CDR3 loop spans 13 amino acids. The germline V gene has CDR1 SEHNR and CDR2 FQNEAQ (reference sequence). V lost 4 bases, J lost 6 bases, and 6 bases stayed unmatched. The CDR3 here is CASSYTGVREQYF. The CDR3 region has the DNA TGTGCCAGCAGCTATACAGGGGTCCGCGAGCAGTACTTC. Full variable domain (missing parts from reference TRBV7-9 and TRBJ2-7): DTGVSQNPRHKITKRGQNVTFRCDPISEHNRLYWYRQTLGQGPEFLTYFQNEAQLEKSRLLSDRFSAERPKGSFSTLEIQRTEQGDSAMYLCASSYTGVREQYFGPGTRLTVT.

The V and J genes are TRBV19 and TRBJ1-1; D remains unclear. The germline V gene encodes CDR1 LNHDA and CDR2 SQIVND (reference sequence). V gave up 3 bases and J gave up 4 bases, with 12 bases separating them. CDR3 length: 14 residues. CDR3 bases: TGTGCCAGTAGTATCTCGCTTCGGTCCACTGAAGCTTTCTTT. Its protein product is CASSISLRSTEAFF.

This clone was counted between two and nine times. The chain links TRBV19 to TRBJ1-6; the D is unclear. The germline V gene encodes CDR1 LNHDA and CDR2 SQIVND (reference sequence). Trimming shortened V by 4 bases and J by 7 bases, and 8 bases separated the two germline ends. This CDR3 is built from 13 residues. CDR3 region: CASSSGRNSPLHF. The CDR3 DNA reads as TGTGCCAGTAGTAGTGGGAGGAATTCACCCCTCCACTTT.

V is TRBV7-8 and J is TRBJ1-3; TRBD1 is a possible D gene (5 bases). V gave up 6 bases and J gave up 0 bases, with 12 bases separating them. Germline lookup yields CDR1 SGHVS and CDR2 FQNEAQ. This CDR3 spans 15 amino acids. CDR3 sequence (DNA): TGTGCCAGCAGACCCCAGGGTCTCTCTGGAAACACCATATATTTT. Amino acid sequence: CASRPQGLSGNTIYF.